This T cell receptor (beta chain) comes out of a study of blood T cell repertoires in COVID-19. TCRdb keeps only in-frame clones here, not all; method: immunoSEQ multiplex PCR. The data hold approximately 170,000 clones, with 80% to 90% observed a single time. V lost 6 bases to trimming and J lost 4 bases; unmatched junction nucleotides: 7. The germline gives CDR1 SNHLY, CDR2 FYNNEI. The CDR3 extends over 14 amino acids. The sequenced sample was peripheral blood. This chain connects TRBV2 to TRBJ1-2; 8 bases align to TRBD1. The clonotype was recovered from a middle-aged man who had recovered from COVID-19. The CDR3 DNA sequence: TGTGCCAGCAGGGACAGGGCCGGTACCTATGGCTACACCTTC. Translated: CASRDRAGTYGYTF.